This TCR beta chain was sequenced for a study of radiotherapy plus CTLA-4 blockade in lung cancer. The study, taken as a whole, reports: Tumor-derived TCR clones expanded in blood after radiotherapy plus ipilimumab. The authors reported that early blood T cell clone dynamics, with interferon-beta, best predicted response.

To note about this clone: Antigen: not known. Other DNA sequences in this sample translate to the same CDR3.

Repertoires were generated with immunoSEQ multiplex PCR, while TCRdb's copy carries only in-frame clones and drops some. Among around 82,000 clones listed, more than 85% were seen once. The CDR3 has 11 residues. The germline V and J ends were trimmed by 7 bases and 8 bases, with 11 bases remaining between them. Germline CDR1 and CDR2: MGHDK and SYGVNS. This sample comprised peripheral blood, obtained from a patient treated with radiotherapy plus ipilimumab. This receptor was obtained from a human donor with non-small cell lung cancer that progressed on radiotherapy plus ipilimumab. The gene calls are TRBV25-1 and TRBJ1-2; possibly TRBD1 for D (6 bases). In DNA, the CDR3 is TGTGCCAGCACGGACAGTCAGGGCTACACCTTC. Translating it yields CASTDSQGYTF.